The clone carrying this T cell receptor (beta chain) was detected ten times or more. What it recognizes is unknown. V was shortened by 6 bases and J by 5 bases, with 4 bases between the two germline ends. The CDR3 length is 11 residues. The data were taken from a study of regulatory T cells in long-lasting Graves disease. Study-level information: Over 5 years of antithyroid drugs plus positive TSH receptor antibodies defined persistent Graves' disease. Findings and limits, study-wide: Persistent disease was associated with favored TRBV28 usage and with favored use of TRBJ1-2 and TRBJ2-5.

The time point: persistent/refractory GD, antithyroid drugs over 5 years with positive TRAb. PBMC-derived RNA was used for the TCR library. American Thyroid Association guidelines were used to diagnose Graves' disease. Building the TCR beta libraries relied on iRepertoire HTBI primers, and CDR3 regions underwent Arm-PCR. TCRdb re-analysed the multiplex PCR reads in MiXCR, keeping a single row per CDR3 protein. The table lists some 440,000 distinct CDR3 sequences, around 21% of them singletons. The sample was peripheral blood mononuclear cells (PBMCs), taken when the disease was refractory, from a patient treated with antithyroid drugs. This clonotype originated in a female donor with Graves disease. V and J are TRBV12-3 or TRBV12-4 and TRBJ1-4, with D uncertain. CDR3 in amino acids: CASRRNEKLFF. The CDR3 nucleotides read TGTGCCAGCAGGAGAAATGAAAAACTGTTTTTT.